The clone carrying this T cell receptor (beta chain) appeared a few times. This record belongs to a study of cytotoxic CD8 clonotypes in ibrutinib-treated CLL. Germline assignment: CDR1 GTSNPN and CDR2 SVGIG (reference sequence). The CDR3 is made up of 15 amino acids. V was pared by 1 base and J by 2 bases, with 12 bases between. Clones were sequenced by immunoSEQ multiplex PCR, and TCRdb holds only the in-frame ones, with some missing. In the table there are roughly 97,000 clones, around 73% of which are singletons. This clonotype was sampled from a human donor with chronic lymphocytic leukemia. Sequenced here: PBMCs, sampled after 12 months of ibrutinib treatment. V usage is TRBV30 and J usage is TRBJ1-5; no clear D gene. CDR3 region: CAWSAGETRNQPQHF. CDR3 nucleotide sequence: TGTGCCTGGAGTGCCGGGGAGACTCGCAATCAGCCCCAGCATTTT.